This TCR beta chain was documented in a study of T cell repertoires in cytomegalovirus infection. Study conclusions and caveats: HLA-C-restricted, CMV-specific TCR beta clonotypes were dominant ex vivo.

This clonotype was seen a handful of times. Its antigen is undetermined. TCRdb re-analysed the reads in MiXCR, keeping a single row per CDR3 protein. The sample records approximately 160,000 distinct CDR3 sequences, roughly 15% being singletons. Trimming took 6 bases from V and 4 from J, leaving 10 bases between them. Germline V gene data show CDR1 as MNHEY and CDR2 as SVGEGT. The CDR3 is 13 amino acids. The sequenced sample was CD8+ T cells from PBMCs. The genes are TRBV6-2 or TRBV6-3 and TRBJ2-4; possibly TRBD1 for D (6 bases). The source of this sequence is a human donor in good health (CMV status not recorded). Some clones in this sample may be carry-over from other donors' samples. In DNA form, the CDR3 reads TGTGCCAGCAGCACGGACAGTAAAAACATTCAGTACTTC. It yields the protein CASSTDSKNIQYF.